The 5 T cell receptor beta chains listed next were all sequenced from one sample in a study of CD8 T cells in ankylosing spondylitis. Study-level results: Characteristic of ankylosing spondylitis blood, it appeared, was a TCR beta motif comprising roughly 8 highly homologous variants.

MiXCR was run by TCRdb on the 5' RACE reads, yielding one entry per CDR3 protein. The repertoire has around 890,000 distinct CDR3 sequences, roughly 10% of them found once; the top ten carry under 0.6%. The antigens these receptors bind are not known. The source material was blood, either unsorted or a sorted T cell fraction (not recorded which). The receptors here all came from a male donor with ankylosing spondylitis.

V gene TRBV7-2 combines with J gene TRBJ1-1; D remains ambiguous. Germline-derived CDR1 and CDR2 are SGHTA and FQGNSA. This CDR3 comprises 16 residues. With 1 base removed from V and 4 bases from J, the gap between germline ends came to 16 bases. CDR3 amino acids: CASSLEGAYGSTEAFF. In DNA, the CDR3 is TGTGCCAGCAGCTTAGAAGGAGCATACGGATCCACTGAAGCTTTCTTT.

V usage is TRBV5-1 and J usage is TRBJ2-3; D is unresolved. The CDR3 consists of 15 residues. The ends were cut back, 0 bases at V and 0 bases at J, with 8 bases in the middle. Per the germline V gene, CDR1 is SGHRS and CDR2 is YFSETQ. Written as DNA, the CDR3 is TGCGCCAGCAGCTTGGTTATCGCTAGCACAGATACGCAGTATTTT. Translation gives CASSLVIASTDTQYF.

In its sample, this clonotype was seen a few times. The rearrangement joins TRBV27 to TRBJ2-7; D may match TRBD1 or TRBD2 (5 bases each). The CDR3 totals 14 residues. V lost 6 bases to trimming and J lost 7 bases, with 19 bases between them. From germline, CDR1 is MNHEY and CDR2 SMNVEV (reference sequence). The chain's CDR3 is CASRPGPTWGEQYF. The CDR3 region has the DNA TGTGCCAGCAGACCGGGACCCACTTGGGGTGAGCAGTACTTC.

This clonotype has only a few counts. The chain recombines TRBV5-1 with TRBJ2-2; D ambiguous. The CDR3 contains 13 residues. Germline CDR1 SGHRS, CDR2 YFSETQ. V was trimmed by 0 bases and J by 7 bases, leaving 7 bases between them. CDR3 sequence: CASSLAIVGELFF. The CDR3 DNA reads as TGCGCCAGCAGCTTGGCCATAGTCGGGGAGCTGTTTTTT.

This clonotype was seen repeatedly, ten times or more. The J gene is TRBJ1-4, the V gene TRBV29-1; D is uncertain. The CDR3 has 12 residues. V was clipped by 7 bases and J by 6 bases, with 12 bases between them. Germline V gene data show CDR1 as SQVTM and CDR2 as ANQGSEA. The CDR3 nucleotides are TGCAGCGCCCGGATGTCCTATGAAAAACTGTTTTTT. This translates into CSARMSYEKLFF.